The 6 T cell receptor beta chains given below trace back to one sample, sequenced in a study of post-analysis software for immune sequencing data. Study-wide results and limits: Among roughly five TRBV segments more frequent in patients than controls were TRBV5-6, TRBV5-1 and TRBV20-1.

Unique molecular identifiers featured in each of the TCR beta cDNA libraries. TCRdb re-derived calls from the PCR reads in MiXCR, one entry per CDR3 protein. The profile shows fewer than 850,000 distinct CDR3 sequences, roughly 27% of them singletons. These receptors lack a known antigen. Sequencing was done on a sample of blood. The receptors originated from a girl between 5 and 17 years old with multiple sclerosis.

The chain links TRBV20-1 to TRBJ1-6; 10 positions match TRBD1. The CDR3 length is 14 residues. The germline V gene has CDR1 DFQATT and CDR2 SNEGSKA (reference sequence). The V segment lost 6 bases and the J segment 7 bases; nucleotides outside the gene matches: 6. This CDR3 is CSAPGQGWNSPLHF. CDR3 in DNA: TGCAGTGCGCCGGGACAGGGGTGGAATTCACCCCTCCACTTT.

The CDR3 sequence is CSAGMSNQPQHF. CDR3 coding DNA: TGCAGTGCAGGGATGAGCAATCAGCCCCAGCATTTT. The chain combines TRBV20-1 with TRBJ1-5; the D is unclear. The ends were cut back, 6 bases at V and 1 base at J, with 7 bases in the middle. CDR1 and CDR2 from the germline V gene are DFQATT and SNEGSKA (reference sequence). This CDR3 spans 12 amino acids.

This rearrangement joins TRBV29-1 to TRBJ1-4; D call uncertain. This CDR3 spans 14 amino acids. From germline, CDR1 is SQVTM and CDR2 ANQGSEA. Trimming left V 5 bases short and J 2 bases short, with 12 bases between. This chain's CDR3 is CSVNSGGTNEKLFF. The CDR3 nucleotides read TGCAGCGTTAACTCGGGTGGGACTAATGAAAAACTGTTTTTT.

V is TRBV5-1 and J is TRBJ2-1, with 7 bases fitting TRBD1. The CDR3 length is 15 residues. CDR1 and CDR2 from the germline V gene are SGHRS and YFSETQ. V trimming: 2 bases; J trimming: 6 bases; junction bases outside the gene matches: 8. The CDR3 bases are TGCGCCAGCAGCTTACCCCGGGACAGCAGCAATGAGCAGTTCTTC. Protein: CASSLPRDSSNEQFF.

Points on this clonotype: A single base separates this from a much larger clone, so it may be a read error. This chain joins TRBV20-1 and TRBJ2-7, with 12 positions matching TRBD2. This CDR3 region has 16 residues. CDR1 is DFQATT and CDR2 is SNEGSKA in the germline V gene (reference sequence). Germline trimming cut 6 bases from V and 7 bases from J; bases unmatched to any gene: 16. The CDR3 coding sequence is TGCAGTGCGGGGATAACGGGACTAGCGGGCTACAATGAGCAGTACTTC. Residues: CSAGITGLAGYNEQYF.

The chain employs TRBV9 and TRBJ2-2, with 7 bases identical to TRBD2. J lost 2 bases, V lost 2 bases, and 9 bases had no gene match. This CDR3 has 17 amino acids. Germline CDR1 is SGDLS and CDR2 is YYNGEE. CDR3 sequence reads: CASSVGTGTKNTGELFF. CDR3 nucleotides: TGTGCCAGCAGCGTGGGGACCGGGACTAAAAACACCGGGGAGCTGTTTTTT.